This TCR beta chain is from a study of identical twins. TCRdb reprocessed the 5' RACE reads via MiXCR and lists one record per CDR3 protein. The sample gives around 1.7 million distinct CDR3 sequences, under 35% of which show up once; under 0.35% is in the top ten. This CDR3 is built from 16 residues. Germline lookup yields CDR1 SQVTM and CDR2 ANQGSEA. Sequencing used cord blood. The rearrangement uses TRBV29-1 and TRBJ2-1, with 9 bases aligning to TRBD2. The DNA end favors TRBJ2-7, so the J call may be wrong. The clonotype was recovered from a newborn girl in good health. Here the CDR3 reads CSVEGSGTSSYNEQYF. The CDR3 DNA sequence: TGCAGCGTTGAAGGGTCGGGGACTAGCTCCTACAATGAGCAGTACTTC.